This TCR beta chain was profiled in a study of shared clonotypes between healthy human individuals. Turning to the study itself: Each donor's CD8 memory used one plate, CD8 naive two, each CD4 subset three. General study results and limits: Relative to their counterparts shared across all four donors, non-shared clonotypes exhibited diminished generation probabilities. Clonotype sharing among donors was thought likely to change with sequencing depth.

Worth noting for this clone: What it binds is not known.

Naive CD8 populations comprised CD45RO-negative cells positively selected for CCR7, excluding terminally differentiated effector memory CD45RA+ cells. CDR1 and CDR2 from the germline V gene are SEHNR and FQNEAQ (reference sequence). This CDR3 comprises 19 residues. The junction had 9 bases not matched to a gene; V was cut back by 0 bases and J by 0 bases. At deep level, the assay was performed. Clones were sequenced by immunoSEQ multiplex PCR, and TCRdb holds only the in-frame ones, with some missing. The data show about 700,000 clones, 90% to 95% seen once. V is TRBV7-9 and J is TRBJ2-1; TRBD2 aligns across 9 bases. This TCR was recovered from a man aged 25-45 years in good health. Sequencing was carried out using naive CD8+ T cells sorted from blood. The CDR3 spells CASSLARGGSGSSYNEQFF. CDR3 coding DNA: TGTGCCAGCAGCTTAGCGCGGGGCGGTAGCGGGAGCTCCTACAATGAGCAGTTCTTC.